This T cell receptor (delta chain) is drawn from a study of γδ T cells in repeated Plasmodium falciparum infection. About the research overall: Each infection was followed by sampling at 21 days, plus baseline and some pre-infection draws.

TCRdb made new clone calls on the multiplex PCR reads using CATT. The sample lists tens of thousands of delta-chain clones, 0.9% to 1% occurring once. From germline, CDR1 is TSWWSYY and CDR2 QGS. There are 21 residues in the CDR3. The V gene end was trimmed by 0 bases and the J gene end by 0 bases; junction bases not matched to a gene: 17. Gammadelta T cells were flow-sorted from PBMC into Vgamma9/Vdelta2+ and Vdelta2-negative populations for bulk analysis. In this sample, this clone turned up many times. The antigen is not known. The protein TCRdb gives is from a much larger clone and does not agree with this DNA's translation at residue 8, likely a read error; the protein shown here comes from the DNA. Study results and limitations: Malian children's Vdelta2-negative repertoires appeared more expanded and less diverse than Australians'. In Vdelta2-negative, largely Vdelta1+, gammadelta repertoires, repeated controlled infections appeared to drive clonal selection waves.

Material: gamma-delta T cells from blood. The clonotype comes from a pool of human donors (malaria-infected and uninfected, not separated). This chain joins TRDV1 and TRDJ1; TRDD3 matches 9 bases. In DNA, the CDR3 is TGTGCTCTTGGGGAACTAGTTGTAAGGTGGGGGATAGATAGGTACACCGATAAACTCATCTTT. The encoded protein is CALGELVVRWGIDRYTDKLIF.